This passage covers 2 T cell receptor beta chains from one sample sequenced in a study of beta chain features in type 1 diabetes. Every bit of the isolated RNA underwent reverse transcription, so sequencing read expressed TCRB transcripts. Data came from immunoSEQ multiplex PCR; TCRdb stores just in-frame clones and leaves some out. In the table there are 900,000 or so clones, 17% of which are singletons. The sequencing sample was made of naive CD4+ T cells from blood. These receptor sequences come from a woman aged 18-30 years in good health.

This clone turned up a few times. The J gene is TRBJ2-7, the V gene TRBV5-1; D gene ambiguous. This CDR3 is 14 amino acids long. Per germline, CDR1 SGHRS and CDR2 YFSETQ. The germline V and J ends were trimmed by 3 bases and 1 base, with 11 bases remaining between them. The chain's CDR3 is CASSSISRSYEQYF. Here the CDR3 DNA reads TGCGCCAGCAGCTCGATTAGTAGGTCCTACGAGCAGTACTTC.

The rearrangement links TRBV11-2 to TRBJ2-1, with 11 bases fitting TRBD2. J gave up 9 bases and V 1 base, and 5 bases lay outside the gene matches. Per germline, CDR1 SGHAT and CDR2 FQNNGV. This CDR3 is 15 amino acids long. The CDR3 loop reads CASSLVLAGGSEQFF. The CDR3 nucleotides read TGTGCCAGCAGCTTAGTCCTAGCGGGAGGTAGTGAGCAGTTCTTC. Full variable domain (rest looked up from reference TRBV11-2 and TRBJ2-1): EAGVAQSPRYKIIEKRQSVAFWCNPISGHATLYWYQQILGQGPKLLIQFQNNGVVDDSQLPKDRFSAERLKGVDSTLKIQPAKLEDSAVYLCASSLVLAGGSEQFFGPGTRLTVL.